These 24 T cell receptor beta chains share one sample of origin, sequenced in a study of cytomegalovirus exposure and HLA in healthy donors. Sequencing used immunoSEQ multiplex PCR; TCRdb keeps in-frame clones, though not all of them. The sample lists almost 200,000 clones, roughly 81% occurring once. The sample comprised PBMCs. Receptor source: a woman younger than 45 in good health and CMV-seronegative.

This chain uses TRBV7-8 with TRBJ2-5, with TRBD1 matching 9 bases. Unmatched junction bases numbered 7, after V lost 6 bases and J lost 2 bases. Germline loops: CDR1 SGHVS, CDR2 FQNEAQ. The CDR3 contains 15 residues. CDR3 sequence: CASSGTGTGQETQYF. Written as DNA, the CDR3 is TGTGCCAGCAGTGGAACCGGGACAGGGCAAGAGACCCAGTACTTC.

The chain couples TRBV29-1 to TRBJ1-1; D gene ambiguous. The CDR3 extends over 11 amino acids. In germline, CDR1 is SQVTM, CDR2 ANQGSEA. Trimming cost V 7 bases and J 1 base, with 7 bases left between them. The CDR3 nucleotides are TGCAGCGCAAGACAGAACACTGAAGCTTTCTTT. It translates to CSARQNTEAFF.

The chain employs TRBV20-1 and TRBJ2-7; no definite D call. V was pared by 6 bases and J by 9 bases, with 12 bases between. Germline-derived CDR1 and CDR2 are DFQATT and SNEGSKA (reference sequence). CDR3 size: 10 residues. The DNA of the CDR3 is TGCAGTGCGTTTCTTGCCGGGCAGTACTTC. Amino acid sequence: CSAFLAGQYF.

The chain joins TRBV6-1 to TRBJ1-2; D unresolved. Germline V lookup: CDR1 MNHNS, CDR2 SASEGT. CDR3 length: 13 amino acids. Trimming shortened V by 6 bases and J by 7 bases, and 15 bases separated the two germline ends. The CDR3 DNA sequence: TGTGCCAGCAGGCCGGCCCAATCGGGTGGCTACACCTTC. It yields the protein CASRPAQSGGYTF.

The V gene is TRBV6-1, the J gene TRBJ1-1; D uncertain. Germline CDR1 and CDR2: MNHNS and SASEGT. The CDR3 has 13 residues. Deletions cut 2 bases from V and 4 bases from J, with 8 bases between. CDR3 residues: CASSEQGGTEAFF. CDR3 in DNA: TGTGCCAGCAGTGAACAAGGAGGCACTGAAGCTTTCTTT.

A few counts support this clone. V is TRBV14 and J is TRBJ1-2; D is ambiguous. V was trimmed by 4 bases and J by 6 bases, leaving 12 bases between them. This CDR3 region has 13 residues. Germline V gives CDR1 SGHDN, CDR2 FVKESK. The CDR3 protein is CASSPRLMDGYTF. CDR3 coding DNA: TGTGCCAGCAGCCCCCGCCTAATGGATGGCTACACCTTC.

The gene calls are TRBV30 and TRBJ2-7; 8 bases are shared with TRBD2. The J segment lost 4 bases and the V segment lost 0 bases, leaving 2 bases of the junction unmatched. CDR1 and CDR2 (germline): GTSNPN, SVGIG (reference sequence). This CDR3 has 13 residues. DNA of the CDR3: TGTGCCTGGAGTGTAAGCGGGAGTTACGAGCAGTACTTC. Protein sequence: CAWSVSGSYEQYF.

This clone was observed a few times. V gene TRBV7-9 combines with J gene TRBJ1-1; no reliable D call. The CDR3 loop spans 13 amino acids. CDR1 is SEHNR, CDR2 FQNEAQ, per germline (reference sequence). The V end was cut by 6 bases, the J end by 5 bases, with 13 bases between. The CDR3, as DNA: TGTGCCAGCAGGACAATTACGCCGACTGAAGCTTTCTTT. Translated: CASRTITPTEAFF.

The chain is built from TRBV19 and TRBJ2-3, with 10 bases matching TRBD2. The CDR3 has 15 residues. Germline V gene lookup returns CDR1 LNHDA and CDR2 SQIVND (reference sequence). The trim removed 5 bases at V and 4 bases at J, leaving 6 bases unmatched. The CDR3 sequence is CASSVSGGIADTQYF. The DNA for the CDR3 is TGTGCCAGTAGTGTTAGCGGGGGGATAGCAGATACGCAGTATTTT.

The chain has TRBV4-2 and TRBJ1-2; no reliable D call. The CDR3 has 13 amino acids. Germline CDR1 reads LGHNA; CDR2 reads YNFKEQ. Trimming stripped 0 bases from V and 4 bases from J, with 6 bases between. CDR3 coding DNA: TGTGCCAGCAGCCAAGATCGGGGCTATGGCTACACCTTC. It codes for CASSQDRGYGYTF.

The genes are TRBV6-1 and TRBJ1-6; 7 nucleotides align to TRBD1. The V gene end was trimmed by 4 bases and the J gene end by 5 bases; junction bases not matched to a gene: 8. The V gene's germline CDR1 is MNHNS and CDR2 SASEGT. The CDR3 consists of 16 residues. The CDR3: CASSVIVGQHNSPLHF. Written as DNA, the CDR3 is TGTGCCAGCAGTGTAATAGTGGGACAGCATAATTCACCCCTCCACTTT.

The chain combines TRBV5-4 with TRBJ1-2, with 9 bases lining up with TRBD1. CDR1 and CDR2 from the germline V gene are SGHNT and YYREEE (reference sequence). V lost 3 bases, J lost 5 bases, and 5 bases stayed unmatched. The CDR3 has 14 amino acids. The chain's CDR3 is CASSSLGTGYGYTF. CDR3 in DNA: TGTGCCAGCAGCTCTCTCGGGACAGGGTATGGCTACACCTTC.

The chain is built from TRBV5-1 and TRBJ1-5; D is possibly TRBD1 (5 bases). V lost 0 bases to trimming and J lost 4 bases, with 14 bases between them. Germline CDR1 reads SGHRS; CDR2 reads YFSETQ. CDR3 length equals 16 residues. CDR3 nucleotide sequence: TGCGCCAGCAGCTTGGCAGGGCCAGGGTTAAATCAGCCCCAGCATTTT. Its translation: CASSLAGPGLNQPQHF.

This clone has only a few counts. The J gene is TRBJ1-1, the V gene TRBV18; 7 nucleotides line up with TRBD1. CDR3 length: 14 residues. With V trimmed by 5 bases and J by 1 base, 4 bases remained unmatched. Germline-derived CDR1 and CDR2 are KGHSH and LQKENI. The CDR3 DNA sequence: TGTGCCAGCTCATTAGGACAGGAGAACACTGAAGCTTTCTTT. This encodes CASSLGQENTEAFF.

This clone was seen a single time. V usage is TRBV19 and J usage is TRBJ1-1; 9 bases are a match to TRBD1. Germline loops: CDR1 LNHDA, CDR2 SQIVND (reference sequence). V gave up 1 base and J gave up 5 bases; unmatched junction bases: 5. The CDR3 has 15 amino acids. The CDR3 DNA is TGTGCCAGTAGTATAGTAGGGACAGGGAGGACTGAAGCTTTCTTT. Its translation: CASSIVGTGRTEAFF. The full variable domain, with the rest looked up from reference TRBV19 and TRBJ1-1, is DGGITQSPKYLFRKEGQNVTLSCEQNLNHDAMYWYRQDPGQGLRLIYYSQIVNDFQKGDIAEGYSVSREKKESFPLTVTSAQKNPTAFYLCASSIVGTGRTEAFFGQGTRLTVV.

In this sample, this clone turned up once. The chain carries TRBV5-4 and TRBJ2-7; 8 bases are a match to TRBD1. The CDR3 consists of 14 residues. J was trimmed by 2 bases and V by 5 bases; bases with no gene match: 6. Germline V gene lookup returns CDR1 SGHNT and CDR2 YYREEE (reference sequence). In DNA form, the CDR3 reads TGTGCCAGCAGTCACCTGGACAGGGCCTACGAGCAGTACTTC. It codes for CASSHLDRAYEQYF.

This sequence joins TRBV7-2 and TRBJ2-7; 8 nucleotides line up with TRBD1. V was pared by 7 bases and J by 2 bases, with 10 bases of the junction left unmatched. The CDR3 loop spans 15 amino acids. Germline CDR1 and CDR2: SGHTA and FQGNSA. In DNA, the CDR3 is TGTGCCAGCAAAAGGGGGACACAGGGGGCCTACGAGCAGTACTTC. Residues: CASKRGTQGAYEQYF.

The V gene is TRBV15, the J gene TRBJ1-2, with unresolved D. Trimming stripped 0 bases from V and 3 bases from J, with 14 bases between. The germline gives CDR1 LNHNV, CDR2 YYDKDF (reference sequence). The CDR3 has 16 amino acids. This chain's CDR3 is CATSRDLRGFDYGYTF. In DNA form, the CDR3 reads TGTGCCACCAGCAGAGATCTTCGCGGGTTCGACTATGGCTACACCTTC.

The sample holds a few counts of this clone. The sample holds other DNA sequences that translate to the same CDR3. V gene TRBV5-1 combines with J gene TRBJ1-5; possibly TRBD1 for D (6 bases). Trimming left V 0 bases short and J 3 bases short, with 10 bases between. CDR3 size: 15 residues. Germline CDR1 SGHRS, CDR2 YFSETQ. This chain's CDR3 is CASSLEGQPNQPQHF. As DNA, the CDR3 is TGCGCCAGCAGCTTGGAAGGACAGCCCAATCAGCCCCAGCATTTT.

The V gene is TRBV30, the J gene TRBJ1-5; TRBD1 aligns across 8 bases. The germline CDR1 and CDR2 sequences are GTSNPN and SVGIG (reference sequence). The CDR3 has 15 residues. J lost 3 bases, V lost 3 bases, and 7 bases had no gene match. In DNA, the CDR3 is TGTGCCTGGAGCACCCCAGGGGGCTACAATCAGCCCCAGCATTTT. It yields the protein CAWSTPGGYNQPQHF.

This rearrangement joins TRBV30 to TRBJ2-3, with 9 nucleotides matching TRBD2. Germline CDR1 reads GTSNPN; CDR2 reads SVGIG (reference sequence). Germline trimming cut 1 base from V and 3 bases from J; bases unmatched to any gene: 11. This CDR3 is 17 amino acids long. Written as DNA, the CDR3 is TGTGCCTGGAGTGCCCTAAGGACTAGCGCGTCTACAGATACGCAGTATTTT. It encodes CAWSALRTSASTDTQYF.

Concerning this clone itself: The identical CDR3 is also encoded by other nucleotide sequences in the sample. This chain links TRBV30 with TRBJ2-3; 9 bases are shared with TRBD1. The length of the CDR3 is 15 residues. V gave up 3 bases and J gave up 3 bases; unmatched junction bases: 7. Germline values: CDR1 GTSNPN, CDR2 SVGIG (reference sequence). In nucleotides, the CDR3 is TGTGCCTGGAGCGGACAGGGGTCGAGGACAGATACGCAGTATTTT. This gives the protein CAWSGQGSRTDTQYF.

V is TRBV27 and J is TRBJ1-4, with D unclear. V lost 4 bases and J lost 6, with 12 bases in between. Germline V lookup: CDR1 MNHEY, CDR2 SMNVEV (reference sequence). This CDR3 has 14 amino acids. This chain's CDR3 is CASSSFRMDEKLFF. The CDR3 DNA reads TGTGCCAGCAGTTCTTTCAGGATGGATGAAAAACTGTTTTTT.

The chain couples TRBV6-5 to TRBJ2-5, with D uncertain. V shed 7 bases and J shed 2 bases, with 11 bases lying between them. The CDR3 is 13 residues long. Germline CDR1 and CDR2: MNHEY and SVGAGI. This CDR3 is CASTPTGQETQYF. The CDR3 bases are TGTGCCAGCACCCCCACCGGGCAAGAGACCCAGTACTTC.